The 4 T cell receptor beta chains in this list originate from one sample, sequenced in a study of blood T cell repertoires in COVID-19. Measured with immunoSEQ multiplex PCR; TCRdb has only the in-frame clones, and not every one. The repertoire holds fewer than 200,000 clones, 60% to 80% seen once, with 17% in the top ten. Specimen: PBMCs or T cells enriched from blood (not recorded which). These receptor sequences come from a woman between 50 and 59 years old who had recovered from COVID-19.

The CDR3 DNA reads as TGTGCCAGCAGATTCAGCGGCACTGAAGCTTTCTTT. It yields the protein CASRFSGTEAFF. This chain connects TRBV12-3 or TRBV12-4 to TRBJ1-1; D gene unclear. Between the trimmed V and J ends, which lost 6 bases and 4 bases, there was a span of 9 bases. The length of the CDR3 is 12 residues.

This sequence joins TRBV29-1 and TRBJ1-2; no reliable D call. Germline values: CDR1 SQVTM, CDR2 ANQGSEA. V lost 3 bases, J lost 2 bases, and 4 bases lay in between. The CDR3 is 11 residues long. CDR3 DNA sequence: TGCAGCGTTGATCAGAACTATGGCTACACCTTC. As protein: CSVDQNYGYTF.

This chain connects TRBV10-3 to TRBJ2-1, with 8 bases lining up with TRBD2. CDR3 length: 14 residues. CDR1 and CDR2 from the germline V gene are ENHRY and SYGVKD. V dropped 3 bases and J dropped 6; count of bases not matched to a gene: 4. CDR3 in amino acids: CAISEREGPNEQFF. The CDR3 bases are TGTGCCATCAGTGAACGGGAGGGCCCCAATGAGCAGTTCTTC.

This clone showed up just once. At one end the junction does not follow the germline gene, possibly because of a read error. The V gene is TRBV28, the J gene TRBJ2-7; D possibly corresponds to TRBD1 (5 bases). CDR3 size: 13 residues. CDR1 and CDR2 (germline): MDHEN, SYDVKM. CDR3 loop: CASSLWSGSAQDF. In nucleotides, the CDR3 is TGTGCCAGCAGTTTATGGTCAGGGTCAGCCCAGGACTTC. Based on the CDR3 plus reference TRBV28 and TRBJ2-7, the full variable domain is DVKVTQSSRYLVKRTGEKVFLECVQDMDHENMFWYRQDPGLGLRLIYFSYDVKMKEKGDIPEGYSVSREKKERFSLILESASTNQTSMYLCASSLWSGSAQDFGPGTRLTVT.